This is a list of T cell receptor beta chains from one sample in a study of blood T cell repertoires in COVID-19. Clones were sequenced by immunoSEQ multiplex PCR, and TCRdb holds only the in-frame ones, with some missing. The sample holds more than 300,000 clones, 88% seen once. The sample was PBMCs or T cells enriched from blood (not recorded which). These receptors originate from a woman under 30 who had recovered from COVID-19. The CDR3 runs from the conserved cysteine through the conserved F or W. D genes are given only for firm matches. Part of the rows lack a size; the others show once, few, many or a class for expanded clones.

d_gene: TRBD2
v_gene: TRBV7-9
abundance: .
len: 16
j_gene: TRBJ2-1
CDR3nt: TGTGCCAGCAGCGCGCCGGGGGGGCCCAAATCCAATGAGCAGTTCTTC
CDR3aa: CASSAPGGPKSNEQFF

d_gene: .
v_gene: TRBV14
abundance: once
len: 15
j_gene: TRBJ1-2
CDR3nt: TGTGCCAGCAGCCAAGATCGGCGGGGTAACTATGGCTACACCTTC
CDR3aa: CASSQDRRGNYGYTF

d_gene: .
v_gene: TRBV4-1
abundance: once
len: 16
j_gene: TRBJ2-5
CDR3nt: TGCGCCAGCAGCCAACCGGGAAGACGCCGGGGGGAGACCCAGTACTTC
CDR3aa: CASSQPGRRRGETQYF

d_gene: TRBD1
v_gene: TRBV6-1
abundance: .
len: 14
j_gene: TRBJ2-3
CDR3nt: TGTGCCAGCAGTGAAGGAGGGGGCCCAGATACGCAGTATTTT
CDR3aa: CASSEGGGPDTQYF

d_gene: TRBD1
v_gene: TRBV10-1
abundance: few
len: 18
j_gene: TRBJ2-7
CDR3nt: TGCGCCAGCAGTGAACAACACCGGGACAGGGATCTGAGATCCGAGCAGTACTTC
CDR3aa: CASSEQHRDRDLRSEQYF

d_gene: .
v_gene: TRBV11-2
abundance: few
len: 17
j_gene: TRBJ1-4
CDR3nt: TGTGCCAGCAGCTCCCCCCGGGGTGGAGGAGTTAATGAAAAACTGTTTTTT
CDR3aa: CASSSPRGGGVNEKLFF

d_gene: TRBD1
v_gene: TRBV5-1
abundance: .
len: 14
j_gene: TRBJ1-6
CDR3nt: TGCGCCAGCAGCCCCGGACAGGGGAATTCACCCCTCCACTTT
CDR3aa: CASSPGQGNSPLHF

d_gene: .
v_gene: TRBV28
abundance: .
len: 14
j_gene: TRBJ1-6
CDR3nt: TGTGCCAGCAGGGTCGCGGCGTCTAATTCACCCCTCCACTTT
CDR3aa: CASRVAASNSPLHF

d_gene: .
v_gene: TRBV28
abundance: .
len: 16
j_gene: TRBJ2-2
CDR3nt: TGTGCCAGCAGCCGCCCAGGGGCGCTTGGCACCGGGGAGCTGTTTTTT
CDR3aa: CASSRPGALGTGELFF

d_gene: TRBD1
v_gene: TRBV4-1
abundance: .
len: 15
j_gene: TRBJ1-4
CDR3nt: TGCGCCAGCAGCCAACCTACAGGGGGGGGTGAAAAACTGTTTTTT
CDR3aa: CASSQPTGGGEKLFF

d_gene: .
v_gene: TRBV28
abundance: .
len: 13
j_gene: TRBJ1-5
CDR3nt: TGTGCCAGCAGTGATAACAGGGCGCAGCCCCAGCATTTT
CDR3aa: CASSDNRAQPQHF

d_gene: TRBD1
v_gene: TRBV5-1
abundance: .
len: 15
j_gene: TRBJ1-6
CDR3nt: TGCGCCAGCAGCGGGGGACAGGGTTCTTTTTCACCCCTCCACTTT
CDR3aa: CASSGGQGSFSPLHF

d_gene: TRBD2
v_gene: TRBV20-1
abundance: .
len: 15
j_gene: TRBJ2-7
CDR3nt: TGCAGTGCTAGTTCGAGCGGGGGGGCCGGGGACGAGCAGTACTTC
CDR3aa: CSASSSGGAGDEQYF

d_gene: .
v_gene: TRBV5-5
abundance: .
len: 14
j_gene: TRBJ1-2
CDR3nt: TGTGCCAGCCCCTCCCGGGCAGGGCTCTATGGCTACACCTTC
CDR3aa: CASPSRAGLYGYTF

d_gene: .
v_gene: TRBV6-2/TRBV6-3
abundance: .
len: 13
j_gene: TRBJ2-1
CDR3nt: TGTGCCAGCAGTCGACTAGCCTACAATGAGCAGTTCTTC
CDR3aa: CASSRLAYNEQFF

d_gene: TRBD1
v_gene: TRBV11-2
abundance: .
len: 18
j_gene: TRBJ1-5
CDR3nt: TGTGCCAGCAGCCCCCAACTGGGGACAGGGCGATTCAATCAGCCCCAGCATTTT
CDR3aa: CASSPQLGTGRFNQPQHF